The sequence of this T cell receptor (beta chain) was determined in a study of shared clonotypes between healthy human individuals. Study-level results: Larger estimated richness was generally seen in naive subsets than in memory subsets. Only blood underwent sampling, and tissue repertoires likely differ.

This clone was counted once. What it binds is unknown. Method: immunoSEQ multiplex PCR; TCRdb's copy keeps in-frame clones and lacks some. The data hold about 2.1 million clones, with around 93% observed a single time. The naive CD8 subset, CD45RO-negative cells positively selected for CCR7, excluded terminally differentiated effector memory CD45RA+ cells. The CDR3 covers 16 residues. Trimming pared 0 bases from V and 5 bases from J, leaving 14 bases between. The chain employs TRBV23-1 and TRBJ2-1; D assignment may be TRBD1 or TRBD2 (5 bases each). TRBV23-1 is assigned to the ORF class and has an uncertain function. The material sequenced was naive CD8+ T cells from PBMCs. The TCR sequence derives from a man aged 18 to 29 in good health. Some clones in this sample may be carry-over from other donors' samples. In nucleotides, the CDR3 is TGCGCCAGCAGTCAATCTCGGCAGGGCGGGCACAATGAGCAGTTCTTC. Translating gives CASSQSRQGGHNEQFF.